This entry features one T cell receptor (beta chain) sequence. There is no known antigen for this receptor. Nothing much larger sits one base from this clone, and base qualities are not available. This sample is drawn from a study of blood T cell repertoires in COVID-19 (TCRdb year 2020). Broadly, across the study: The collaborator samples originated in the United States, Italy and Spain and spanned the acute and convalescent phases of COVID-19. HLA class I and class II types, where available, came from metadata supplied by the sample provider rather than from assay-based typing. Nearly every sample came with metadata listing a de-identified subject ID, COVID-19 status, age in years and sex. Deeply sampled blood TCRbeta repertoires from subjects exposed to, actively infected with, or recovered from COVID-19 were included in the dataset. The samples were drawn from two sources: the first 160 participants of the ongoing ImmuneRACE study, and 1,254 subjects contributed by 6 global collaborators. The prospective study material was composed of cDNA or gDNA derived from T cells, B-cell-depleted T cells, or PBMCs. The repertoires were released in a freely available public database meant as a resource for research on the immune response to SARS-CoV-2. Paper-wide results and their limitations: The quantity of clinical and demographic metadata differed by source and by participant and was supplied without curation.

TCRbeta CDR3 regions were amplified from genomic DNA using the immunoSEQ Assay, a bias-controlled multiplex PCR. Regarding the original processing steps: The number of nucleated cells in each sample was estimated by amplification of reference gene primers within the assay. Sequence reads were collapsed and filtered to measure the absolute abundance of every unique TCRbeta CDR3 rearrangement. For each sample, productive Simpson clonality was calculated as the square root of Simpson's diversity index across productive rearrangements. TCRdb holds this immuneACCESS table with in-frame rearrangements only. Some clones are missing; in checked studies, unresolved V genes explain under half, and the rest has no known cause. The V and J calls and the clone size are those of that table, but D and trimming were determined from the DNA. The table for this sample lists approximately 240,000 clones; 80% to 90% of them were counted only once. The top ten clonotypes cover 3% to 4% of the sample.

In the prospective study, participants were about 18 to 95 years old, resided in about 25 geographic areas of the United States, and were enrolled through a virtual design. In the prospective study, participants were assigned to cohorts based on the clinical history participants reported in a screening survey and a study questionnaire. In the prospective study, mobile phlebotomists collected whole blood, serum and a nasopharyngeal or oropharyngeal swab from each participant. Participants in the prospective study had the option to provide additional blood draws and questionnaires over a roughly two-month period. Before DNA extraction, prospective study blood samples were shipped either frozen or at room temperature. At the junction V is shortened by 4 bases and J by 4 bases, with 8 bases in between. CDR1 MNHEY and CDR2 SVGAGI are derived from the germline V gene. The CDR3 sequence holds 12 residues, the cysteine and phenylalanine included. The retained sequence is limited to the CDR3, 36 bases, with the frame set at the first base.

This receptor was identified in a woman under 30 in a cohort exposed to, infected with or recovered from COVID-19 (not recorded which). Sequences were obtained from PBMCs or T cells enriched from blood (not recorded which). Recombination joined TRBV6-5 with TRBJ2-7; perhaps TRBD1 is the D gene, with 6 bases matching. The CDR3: CASSSQGYEQYF. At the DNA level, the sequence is TGTGCCAGCAGTTCCCAGGGGTACGAGCAGTACTTC.